The 27 T cell receptor beta chains reported below all come from one sample, sequenced in a study of PD-L1 blockade in urothelial cancer. Described time point: pretreatment peripheral blood. Method: immunoSEQ multiplex PCR; TCRdb's copy keeps in-frame clones and lacks some. The sample has approximately 100,000 clones; roughly nine tenths are singletons. The sequencing here drew on PBMCs, taken around atezolizumab (anti-PD-L1) treatment. The receptors were sampled from an elderly woman with urothelial cancer.

The gene calls are TRBV4-1 and TRBJ2-1; TRBD2 agrees at 15 bases. The trim removed 0 bases at V and 5 bases at J, leaving 8 bases unmatched. This CDR3 spans 19 amino acids. The germline V gene encodes CDR1 MGHRA and CDR2 YSYEKL. CDR3 sequence: CASSQDAGLAGGPHNEQFF. DNA of the CDR3: TGCGCCAGCAGCCAAGATGCCGGACTAGCGGGAGGGCCCCACAATGAGCAGTTCTTC.

This chain joins TRBV19 and TRBJ1-3; weak D call: TRBD1 (6 bases). The CDR3 runs to 14 residues. The V end was cut by 3 bases, the J end by 1 base, with 7 bases between. The germline V gene encodes CDR1 LNHDA and CDR2 SQIVND (reference sequence). CDR3: CASSIGQSGNTIYF. In DNA, the CDR3 is TGTGCCAGTAGTATCGGACAGTCTGGAAACACCATATATTTT.

This clone appeared once. The chain couples TRBV6-5 to TRBJ2-3; tentative D call: TRBD1 (6 bases). The CDR3 contains 15 residues. Trimming left V 6 bases short and J 5 bases short, with 18 bases between. Germline V gene sequence: CDR1 MNHEY, CDR2 SVGAGI. The CDR3 bases are TGTGCCAGCAGCCCCTGGCCAGCCAGGGGAGATACGCAGTATTTT. This gives the protein CASSPWPARGDTQYF.

This clone came up a few times. The chain combines TRBV4-2 with TRBJ2-7; TRBD2 is a possible D gene (6 bases). Germline V gene data show CDR1 as LGHNA and CDR2 as YNFKEQ. The CDR3 spans 16 residues. V was cut by 0 bases and J by 0 bases, with 12 bases left in between. The CDR3 reads CASSQDVADSSYEQYF. The DNA of the CDR3 is TGTGCCAGCAGCCAAGATGTAGCGGATAGCTCCTACGAGCAGTACTTC.

The gene calls are TRBV10-1 and TRBJ1-5; D remains unclear. V was cut by 5 bases and J by 4 bases, with 9 bases left in between. CDR3 size: 13 residues. Germline CDR1 WNHNN, CDR2 SYGVQD (reference sequence). The chain's CDR3 is CASSLTRNQPQHF. CDR3 in DNA: TGCGCCAGCAGTTTGACAAGAAATCAGCCCCAGCATTTT.

The chain joins TRBV11-3 to TRBJ2-3; possible D gene TRBD1, 5 bases. The V end was cut by 2 bases, the J end by 4 bases, with 10 bases between. Germline V gives CDR1 SGHNT, CDR2 YENEEA. CDR3 size: 14 residues. The CDR3 is CASSLPGQADTQYF. The CDR3 DNA reads as TGTGCCAGCAGCTTACCAGGGCAGGCAGATACGCAGTATTTT.

This clone was seen a single time. The chain couples TRBV10-3 to TRBJ1-2; tentative D call: TRBD1 (5 bases). The V end was cut by 0 bases, the J end by 6 bases, with 8 bases between. Germline V gene lookup returns CDR1 ENHRY and CDR2 SYGVKD. The CDR3 is made up of 13 amino acids. CDR3 sequence reads: CAISESGGDGYTF. The CDR3 DNA reads TGTGCCATCAGTGAGTCGGGGGGGGATGGCTACACCTTC.

The DNA for the CDR3 is TGTGCCAGCAGCTTGGGGACAGCGGGTGATGGCTACACCTTC. It translates to CASSLGTAGDGYTF. The chain combines TRBV7-3 with TRBJ1-2, with 7 bases aligning to TRBD1. This CDR3 region has 14 residues. J gave up 6 bases and V 3 bases, and 7 bases lay outside the gene matches. In germline, CDR1 is SGHTA, CDR2 FQGTGA.

The J gene is TRBJ2-5, the V gene TRBV10-1, with D possibly being TRBD1 (6 bases). The V end was cut by 4 bases, the J end by 5 bases, with 11 bases between. The CDR3 length is 13 residues. The germline CDR1 and CDR2 sequences are WNHNN and SYGVQD (reference sequence). For the CDR3, the DNA is TGCGCCAGCAGTGTGGACAGTTTGGAGACCCAGTACTTC. Translation gives CASSVDSLETQYF.

The chain joins TRBV5-1 to TRBJ2-7; D is perhaps TRBD1 (6 bases). CDR1 is SGHRS and CDR2 is YFSETQ in the germline V gene. The CDR3 totals 15 residues. The V end lost 2 bases, the J end lost 0 bases, and 12 bases lay between the germline ends. In nucleotides, the CDR3 is TGCGCCAGCAGCTTACAGGGTCGGAGCTCCTACGAGCAGTACTTC. This sequence encodes CASSLQGRSSYEQYF.

The rearrangement links TRBV6-1 to TRBJ2-7; D possibly corresponds to TRBD2 (6 bases). Germline V CDR1 and CDR2: MNHNS, SASEGT. The V end was cut by 6 bases, the J end by 7 bases, with 19 bases between. The CDR3 runs to 14 residues. The CDR3 loop is CASRVGRSAGEQYF. Here the CDR3 DNA reads TGTGCCAGCAGGGTGGGGAGGAGCGCGGGGGAGCAGTACTTC.

This clone has just one count. The rearrangement links TRBV7-9 to TRBJ2-7; 11 bases are shared with TRBD2. CDR3 length equals 16 residues. After removal of 3 bases from V and 0 bases from J, the junction contained 4 bases not matched to a gene. Looked up from germline, CDR1 is SEHNR and CDR2 is FQNEAQ (reference sequence). The DNA for the CDR3 is TGTGCCAGCAGCTTCCTAGCGGGAGGCTACTCCTACGAGCAGTACTTC. It codes for CASSFLAGGYSYEQYF.

This sequence joins TRBV15 and TRBJ2-1; D perhaps matches TRBD1 (6 bases). The CDR3 has 15 residues. Trimming took off 5 bases at V and 9 bases at J, with 20 bases between the two ends. The germline gives CDR1 LNHNV, CDR2 YYDKDF (reference sequence). The chain's CDR3 is CATSVIRGQISEQFF. CDR3 nucleotide sequence: TGTGCCACCAGCGTGATAAGGGGACAAATAAGTGAGCAGTTCTTC.

The V call is TRBV9, the J call TRBJ2-3, with no clear D. The CDR3 is 12 amino acids. Between the trimmed V and J ends, which lost 3 bases and 3 bases, there was a span of 5 bases. Per the germline V gene, CDR1 is SGDLS and CDR2 is YYNGEE. For the CDR3, the DNA is TGTGCCAGCAGCGCCTTAACAGATACGCAGTATTTT. Amino acid sequence: CASSALTDTQYF.

The genes are TRBV7-6 and TRBJ2-3, with D possibly being TRBD2 (5 bases). Looked up from germline, CDR1 is SGHVS and CDR2 is FNYEAQ. This CDR3 is built from 16 residues. V was pared by 2 bases and J by 0 bases, with 12 bases between. CDR3 sequence (DNA): TGTGCCAGCAGCTTAAGGGCCCGGACTAGCACAGATACGCAGTATTTT. Encoded protein: CASSLRARTSTDTQYF.

The V call is TRBV2, the J call TRBJ1-5; 8 bases match TRBD1. Germline CDR1 SNHLY, CDR2 FYNNEI. With V trimmed by 4 bases and J by 3 bases, 5 bases remained unmatched. The CDR3 has 15 amino acids. In DNA form, the CDR3 reads TGTGCCAGCAGTGTGGACAGGGTTTCCAATCAGCCCCAGCATTTT. Protein product: CASSVDRVSNQPQHF.

The V and J genes are TRBV6-5 and TRBJ2-4; D is ambiguous. Germline CDR1 is MNHEY and CDR2 is SVGAGI. CDR3 length: 15 residues. V gave up 6 bases and J gave up 0 bases, with 12 bases separating them. The chain's CDR3 is CASRPVGLAKNIQYF. The CDR3 coding sequence is TGTGCCAGCAGGCCGGTGGGCCTAGCCAAAAACATTCAGTACTTC.

The chain uses TRBV11-2 and TRBJ2-6; D gene uncertain. Trimming took 1 base from V and 0 from J, leaving 10 bases between them. The CDR3 has 17 amino acids. In germline, CDR1 is SGHAT, CDR2 FQNNGV. The CDR3 DNA sequence: TGTGCCAGCAGCTTAGCCGATACCTACTCTGGGGCCAACGTCCTGACTTTC. Protein sequence: CASSLADTYSGANVLTF.

V is TRBV27 and J is TRBJ2-5; D is possibly TRBD2 (7 bases). The CDR3 runs 16 residues. Per the germline V gene, CDR1 is MNHEY and CDR2 is SMNVEV (reference sequence). Trimming took off 3 bases at V and 6 bases at J, with 20 bases between the two ends. As DNA, the CDR3 is TGTGCCAGCAGTTTCGGACGGGGGGCTTCTTTAAAGACCCAGTACTTC. Protein sequence: CASSFGRGASLKTQYF.

The V and J genes are TRBV7-2 and TRBJ1-5; D may be TRBD1 (6 bases). The CDR3 is 18 residues long. V was cut by 5 bases and J by 0 bases, with 20 bases left in between. Germline V gene lookup returns CDR1 SGHTA and CDR2 FQGNSA. This CDR3 is CASSTPMGGGGSNQPQHF. The CDR3 DNA sequence: TGTGCCAGCAGCACCCCCATGGGAGGGGGTGGTAGCAATCAGCCCCAGCATTTT.

The CDR3 is CASSSPGAGEETQYF. CDR3 sequence (DNA): TGTGCCAGCAGTTCCCCCGGGGCGGGAGAAGAGACCCAGTACTTC. V is TRBV28 and J is TRBJ2-5; 7 bases align to TRBD2. The J segment lost 3 bases and the V segment lost 4 bases, leaving 8 bases of the junction unmatched. This CDR3 has 15 residues. Germline V CDR1 and CDR2: MDHEN, SYDVKM.

The rearrangement uses TRBV11-2 and TRBJ2-1; D gene ambiguous. The CDR3 contains 13 residues. V dropped 1 base and J dropped 8 bases, with 9 bases sitting between them. Germline CDR1 SGHAT, CDR2 FQNNGV. CDR3 sequence reads: CASSLVGRDEQFF. CDR3 DNA: TGTGCCAGCAGCTTAGTTGGCCGGGATGAGCAGTTCTTC. Filled out from reference TRBV11-2 and TRBJ2-1, the complete variable domain reads EAGVAQSPRYKIIEKRQSVAFWCNPISGHATLYWYQQILGQGPKLLIQFQNNGVVDDSQLPKDRFSAERLKGVDSTLKIQPAKLEDSAVYLCASSLVGRDEQFFGPGTRLTVL.

The chain links TRBV7-3 to TRBJ2-2, with D maybe TRBD2 (5 bases). The CDR3 is made up of 15 amino acids. V lost 5 bases and J lost 1, with 11 bases in between. CDR1 SGHTA and CDR2 FQGTGA come from the germline V gene. The CDR3 loop is CASSVYGRNTGELFF. CDR3 sequence (DNA): TGTGCCAGCAGCGTTTATGGGAGGAACACCGGGGAGCTGTTTTTT.

The J gene is TRBJ2-2, the V gene TRBV5-1, with D possibly matching TRBD1 (5 bases). The CDR3 spans 15 residues. Germline loops: CDR1 SGHRS, CDR2 YFSETQ. V was shortened by 4 bases and J by 0 bases, with 10 bases between the two germline ends. The DNA for the CDR3 is TGCGCCAGCAGCCTAGACAGACCGAACACCGGGGAGCTGTTTTTT. This translates into CASSLDRPNTGELFF.

The rearrangement links TRBV2 to TRBJ2-2; 15 bases fit TRBD2. The germline V gene encodes CDR1 SNHLY and CDR2 FYNNEI. The J segment lost 5 bases and the V segment lost 4 bases, leaving 2 bases of the junction unmatched. The CDR3 runs to 16 residues. CDR3 nucleotide sequence: TGTGCCAGCAGTGGGACTAGCGGGAGGGCGACCGGGGAGCTGTTTTTT. Translating gives CASSGTSGRATGELFF.

This clone was seen a few times. This chain joins TRBV19 and TRBJ1-5; D might be TRBD1 (5 bases). Looked up from germline, CDR1 is LNHDA and CDR2 is SQIVND (reference sequence). The CDR3 is 16 amino acids. Trimming shortened V by 7 bases and J by 0 bases, and 16 bases separated the two germline ends. This chain's CDR3 is CASTSTEIYSNQPQHF. CDR3 in DNA: TGTGCCAGTACCTCGACAGAGATTTATAGCAATCAGCCCCAGCATTTT.

The CDR3: CASSLQGLTNEKLFF. CDR3 DNA sequence: TGCGCCAGCAGCTTACAGGGGTTAACTAATGAAAAACTGTTTTTT. The chain recombines TRBV5-1 with TRBJ1-4; the match to TRBD1 covers 7 bases. The CDR3 has 15 amino acids. V trimming: 2 bases; J trimming: 1 base; junction bases outside the gene matches: 2. The germline gives CDR1 SGHRS, CDR2 YFSETQ.